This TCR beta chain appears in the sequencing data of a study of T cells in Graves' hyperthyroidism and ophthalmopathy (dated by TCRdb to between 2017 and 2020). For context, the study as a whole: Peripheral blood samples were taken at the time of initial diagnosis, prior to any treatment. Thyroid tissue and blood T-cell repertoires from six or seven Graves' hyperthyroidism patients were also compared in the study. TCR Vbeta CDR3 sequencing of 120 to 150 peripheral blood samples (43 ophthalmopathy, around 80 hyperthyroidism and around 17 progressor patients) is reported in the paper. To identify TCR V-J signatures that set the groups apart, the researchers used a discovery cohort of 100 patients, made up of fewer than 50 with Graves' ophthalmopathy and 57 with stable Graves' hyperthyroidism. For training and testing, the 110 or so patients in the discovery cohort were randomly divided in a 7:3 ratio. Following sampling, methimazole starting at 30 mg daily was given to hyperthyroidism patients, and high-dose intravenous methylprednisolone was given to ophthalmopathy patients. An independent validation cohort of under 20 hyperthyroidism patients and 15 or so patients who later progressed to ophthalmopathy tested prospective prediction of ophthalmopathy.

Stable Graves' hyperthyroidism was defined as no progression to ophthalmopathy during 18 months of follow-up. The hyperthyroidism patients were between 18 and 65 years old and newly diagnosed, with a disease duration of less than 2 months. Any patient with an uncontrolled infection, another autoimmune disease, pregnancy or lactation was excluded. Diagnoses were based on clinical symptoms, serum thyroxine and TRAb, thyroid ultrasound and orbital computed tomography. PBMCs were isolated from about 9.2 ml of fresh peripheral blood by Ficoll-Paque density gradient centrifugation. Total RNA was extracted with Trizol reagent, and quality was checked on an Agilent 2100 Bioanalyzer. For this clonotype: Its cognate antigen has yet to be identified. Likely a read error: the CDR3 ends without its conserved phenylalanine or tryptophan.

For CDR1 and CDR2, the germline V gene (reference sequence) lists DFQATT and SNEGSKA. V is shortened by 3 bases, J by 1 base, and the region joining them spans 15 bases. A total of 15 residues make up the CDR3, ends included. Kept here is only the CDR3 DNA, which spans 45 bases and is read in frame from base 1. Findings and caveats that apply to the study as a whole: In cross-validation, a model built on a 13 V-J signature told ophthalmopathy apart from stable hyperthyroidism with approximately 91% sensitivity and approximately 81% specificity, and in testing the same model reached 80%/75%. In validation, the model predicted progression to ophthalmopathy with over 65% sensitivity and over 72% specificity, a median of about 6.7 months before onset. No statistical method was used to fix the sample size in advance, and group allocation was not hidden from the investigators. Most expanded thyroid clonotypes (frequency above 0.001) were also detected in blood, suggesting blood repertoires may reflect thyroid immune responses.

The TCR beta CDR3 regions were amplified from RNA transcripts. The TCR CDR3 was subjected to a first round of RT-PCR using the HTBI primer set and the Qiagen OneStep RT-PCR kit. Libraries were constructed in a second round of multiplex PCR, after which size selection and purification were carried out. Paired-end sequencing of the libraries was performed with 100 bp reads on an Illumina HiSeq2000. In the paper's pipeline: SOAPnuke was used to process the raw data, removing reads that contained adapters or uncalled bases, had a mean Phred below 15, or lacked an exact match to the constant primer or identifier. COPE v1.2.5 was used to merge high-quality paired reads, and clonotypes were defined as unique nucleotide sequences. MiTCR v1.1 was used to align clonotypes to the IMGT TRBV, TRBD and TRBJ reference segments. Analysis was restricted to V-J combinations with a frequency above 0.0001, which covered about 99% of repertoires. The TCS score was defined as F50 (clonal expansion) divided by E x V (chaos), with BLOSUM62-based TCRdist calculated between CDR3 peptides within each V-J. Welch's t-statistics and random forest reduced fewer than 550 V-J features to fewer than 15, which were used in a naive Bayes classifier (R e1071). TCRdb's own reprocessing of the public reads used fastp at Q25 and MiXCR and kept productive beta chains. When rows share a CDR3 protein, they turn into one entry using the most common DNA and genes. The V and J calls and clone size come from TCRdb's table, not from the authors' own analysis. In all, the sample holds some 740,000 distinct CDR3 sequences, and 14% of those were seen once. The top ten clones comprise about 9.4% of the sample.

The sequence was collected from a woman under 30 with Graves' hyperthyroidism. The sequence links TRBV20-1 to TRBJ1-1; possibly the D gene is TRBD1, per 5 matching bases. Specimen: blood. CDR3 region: CSASSATTGNTEAFI. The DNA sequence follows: TGCAGTGCTAGTAGCGCCACCACAGGGAACACTGAAGCTTTCATT.